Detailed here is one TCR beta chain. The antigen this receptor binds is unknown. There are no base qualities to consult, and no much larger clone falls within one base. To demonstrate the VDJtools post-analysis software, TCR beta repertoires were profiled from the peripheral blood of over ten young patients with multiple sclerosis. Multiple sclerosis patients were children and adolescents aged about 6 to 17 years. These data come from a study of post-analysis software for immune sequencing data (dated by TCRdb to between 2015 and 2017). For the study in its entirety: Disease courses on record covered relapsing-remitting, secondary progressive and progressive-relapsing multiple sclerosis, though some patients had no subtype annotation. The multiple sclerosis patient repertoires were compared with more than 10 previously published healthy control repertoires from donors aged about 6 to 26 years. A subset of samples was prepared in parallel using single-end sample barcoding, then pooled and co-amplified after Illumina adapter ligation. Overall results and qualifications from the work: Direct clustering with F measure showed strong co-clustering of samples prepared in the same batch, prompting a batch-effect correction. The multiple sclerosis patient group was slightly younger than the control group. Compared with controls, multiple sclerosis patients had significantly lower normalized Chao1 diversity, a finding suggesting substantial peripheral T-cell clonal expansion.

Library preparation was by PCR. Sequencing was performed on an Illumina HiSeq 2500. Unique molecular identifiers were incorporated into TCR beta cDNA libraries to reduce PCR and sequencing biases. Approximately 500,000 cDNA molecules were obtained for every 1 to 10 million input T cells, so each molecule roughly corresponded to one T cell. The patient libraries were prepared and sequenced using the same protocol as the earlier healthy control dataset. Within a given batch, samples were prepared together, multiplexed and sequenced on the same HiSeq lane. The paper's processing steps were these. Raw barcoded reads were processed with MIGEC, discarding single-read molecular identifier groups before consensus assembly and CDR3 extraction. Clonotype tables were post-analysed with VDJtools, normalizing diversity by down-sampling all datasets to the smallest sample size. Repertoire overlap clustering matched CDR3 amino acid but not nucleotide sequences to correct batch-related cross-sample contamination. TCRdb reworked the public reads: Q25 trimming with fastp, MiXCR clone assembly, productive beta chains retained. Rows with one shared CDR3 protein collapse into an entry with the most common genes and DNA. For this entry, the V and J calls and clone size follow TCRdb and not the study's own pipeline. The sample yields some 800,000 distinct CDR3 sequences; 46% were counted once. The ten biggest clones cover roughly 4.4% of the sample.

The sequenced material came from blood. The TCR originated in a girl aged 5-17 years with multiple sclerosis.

The CDR3 is CASSRRLADYIQYF. DNA sequence: TGTGCCAGCAGCCGCCGACTAGCGGATTACATTCAGTACTTC. In this chain, TRBV7-2 is recombined with TRBJ2-4, and 9 bases in between align with TRBD2. The junction shows trimming of 5 bases on V and 8 bases on J, and the gene matches do not reach 7 bases of it. CDR1 and CDR2 were assigned from the germline V gene as SGHTA and FQGNSA. Measured from the cysteine to the phenylalanine, the CDR3 is 14 residues long. This entry keeps only the CDR3 DNA: 42 bases, framed from base 1.